The T cell receptor beta chain described here comes from a study of neurological immune-mediated disorders. Ten or more counts support this clonotype. Its antigen is not identified. PBMCs stored at -80 C, 2 million in total, were the source of the unsorted libraries. Germline-derived CDR1 and CDR2 are SGHKS and YYEKEE (reference sequence). The CDR3 covers 12 residues. V was clipped by 1 base and J by 3 bases, with 4 bases between them. Overall study results and limits: Sharing of CDR3 amino acid sequences among expanded clones across subjects was absent, suggesting private repertoires in all groups.

MiXCR was run by TCRdb on the 5' RACE reads, yielding one entry per CDR3 protein. The top ten hold 2.5% to 3% of the sample, which has 55,000 or so distinct CDR3 sequences, roughly 4.3% seen once. The sequencing sample was made of PBMCs. This clonotype was obtained from a man aged 45-65 years with multiple sclerosis. The V and J genes are TRBV5-5 and TRBJ2-5; D is ambiguous. The CDR3 region is CASSLLEETQYF. The DNA for the CDR3 is TGTGCCAGCAGCTTGCTGGAAGAGACCCAGTACTTC. Based on the CDR3 plus reference TRBV5-5 and TRBJ2-5, the full variable domain is DAGVTQSPTHLIKTRGQQVTLRCSPISGHKSVSWYQQVLGQGPQFIFQYYEKEERGRGNFPDRFSARQFPNYSSELNVNALLLGDSALYLCASSLLEETQYFGPGTRLLVL.